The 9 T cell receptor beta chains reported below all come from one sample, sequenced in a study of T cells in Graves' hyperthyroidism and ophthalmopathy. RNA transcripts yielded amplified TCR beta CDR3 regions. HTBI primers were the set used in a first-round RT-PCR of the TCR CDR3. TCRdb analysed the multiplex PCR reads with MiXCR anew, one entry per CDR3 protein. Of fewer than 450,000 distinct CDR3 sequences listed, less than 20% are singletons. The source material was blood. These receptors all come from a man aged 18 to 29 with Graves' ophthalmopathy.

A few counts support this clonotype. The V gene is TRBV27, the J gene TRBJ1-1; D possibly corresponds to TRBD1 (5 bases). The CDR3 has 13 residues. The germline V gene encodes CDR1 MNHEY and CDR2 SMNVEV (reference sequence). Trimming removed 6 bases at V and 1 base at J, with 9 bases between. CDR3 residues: CASRRGANTEAFF. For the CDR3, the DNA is TGTGCCAGCAGGAGAGGGGCGAACACTGAAGCTTTCTTT.

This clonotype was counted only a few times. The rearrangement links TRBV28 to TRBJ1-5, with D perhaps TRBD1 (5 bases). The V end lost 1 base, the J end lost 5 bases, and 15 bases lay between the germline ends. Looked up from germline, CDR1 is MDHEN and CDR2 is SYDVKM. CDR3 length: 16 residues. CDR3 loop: CASSLSVGRGDQPQHF. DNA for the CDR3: TGTGCCAGCAGTTTATCCGTGGGACGGGGCGATCAGCCCCAGCATTTT.

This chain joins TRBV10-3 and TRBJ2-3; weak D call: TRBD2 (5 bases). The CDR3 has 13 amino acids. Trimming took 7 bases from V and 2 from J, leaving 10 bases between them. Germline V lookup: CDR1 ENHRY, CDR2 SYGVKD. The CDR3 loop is CAITGLNTDTQYF. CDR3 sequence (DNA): TGTGCCATCACCGGACTTAACACAGATACGCAGTATTTT.

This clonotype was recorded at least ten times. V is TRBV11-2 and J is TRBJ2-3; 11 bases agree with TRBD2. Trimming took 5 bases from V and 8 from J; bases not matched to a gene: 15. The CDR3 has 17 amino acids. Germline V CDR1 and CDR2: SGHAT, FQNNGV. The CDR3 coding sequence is TGTGCCAGCAGCCCCGGCCTACTAGCGGGGGAGGGCGCTACGCAGTATTTT. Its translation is CASSPGLLAGEGATQYF.

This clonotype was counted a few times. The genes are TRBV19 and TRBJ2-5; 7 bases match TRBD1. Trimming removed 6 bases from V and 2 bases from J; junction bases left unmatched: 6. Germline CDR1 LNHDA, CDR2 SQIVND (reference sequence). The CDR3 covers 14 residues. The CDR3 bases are TGTGCCAGTAGCACTCCGGGACAGCAAGAGACCCAGTACTTC. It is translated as CASSTPGQQETQYF.

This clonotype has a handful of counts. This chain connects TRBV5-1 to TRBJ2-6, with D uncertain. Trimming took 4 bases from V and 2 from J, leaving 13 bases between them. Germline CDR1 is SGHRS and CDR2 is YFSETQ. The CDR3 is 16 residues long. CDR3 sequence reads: CASSLSAGAGANVLTF. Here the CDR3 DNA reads TGCGCCAGCAGCCTGAGTGCTGGGGCTGGGGCCAACGTCCTGACTTTC.

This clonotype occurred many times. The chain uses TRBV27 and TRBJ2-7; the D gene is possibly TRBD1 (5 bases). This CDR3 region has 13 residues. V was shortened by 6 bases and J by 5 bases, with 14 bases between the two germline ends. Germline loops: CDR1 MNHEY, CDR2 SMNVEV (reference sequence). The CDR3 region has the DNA TGTGCCAGCAGCTCGGCAGGGCCCCACGAGCAGTACTTC. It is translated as CASSSAGPHEQYF.

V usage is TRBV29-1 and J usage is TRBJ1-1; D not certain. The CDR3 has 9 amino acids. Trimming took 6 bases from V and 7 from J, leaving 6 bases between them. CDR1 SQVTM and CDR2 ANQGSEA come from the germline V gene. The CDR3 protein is CSVGFEAFF. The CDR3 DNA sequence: TGCAGCGTGGGGTTTGAAGCTTTCTTT.

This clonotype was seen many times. CDR3 coding DNA: TGTGCCAGCAGCCAAGCGGGTCCCTACGAGCAGTACTTC. Translating it yields CASSQAGPYEQYF. The gene calls are TRBV3-1 and TRBJ2-7, with D unclear. Trimming cost V 1 base and J 2 bases, with 6 bases left between them. Germline CDR1 is LGHDT and CDR2 is YNNKEL (reference sequence). The CDR3 has 13 amino acids.